Many counts were recorded for the clone carrying this T cell receptor (beta chain). The sample belongs to a study of molecular identifiers for immune sequencing clone quantification. Input for naive CD8 libraries was roughly 17,000 to 1,000,000 sorted cells; the RNA fraction used was 10%, 30% or 50%. TCRdb passed the PCR reads through MiXCR, listing each CDR3 protein once. The sample consists of hundreds of thousands of distinct CDR3 sequences, around 21% of them appearing once. Per the germline V gene, CDR1 is KGHSH and CDR2 is LQKENI. Trimming at V came to 4 bases and at J to 4 bases, leaving 4 bases not matched to a gene. This CDR3 spans 13 amino acids.

Specimen: naive CD8+ T cells from blood, with Jurkat cell RNA spiked in. Noted subset: FACS-sorted CD8+CD4-CCR7+CD45RA+ naive T cells. The sequence was collected from a human donor in good health. Some libraries in this study had Jurkat cell RNA spiked in. This chain uses TRBV18 with TRBJ2-7; 7 nucleotides agree with TRBD1. CDR3 in amino acids: CASSRGQEYEQYF. The CDR3 nucleotides read TGTGCCAGCTCACGAGGACAGGAGTACGAGCAGTACTTC.